Sequencing of this T cell receptor beta chain was carried out in a study of regulatory T cells in long-lasting Graves disease. Whole-study context: More than 5 years of antithyroid drugs with positive TSH receptor antibodies defined persistent Graves' disease.

The germline V gene encodes CDR1 DFQATT and CDR2 SNEGSKA (reference sequence). The ends were cut back, 6 bases at V and 2 bases at J, with 10 bases in the middle. The CDR3 is made up of 12 amino acids. Arm-PCR of CDR3 regions with iRepertoire HTBI primers generated TCR beta libraries. TCRdb used MiXCR to reprocess the multiplex PCR reads, holding one entry per CDR3 protein. The top ten clones hold under 25% of a sample with 300,000 to 500,000 distinct CDR3 sequences, 20% to 25% of them seen once. Broader study findings: Persistent-disease Graves' patients showed less TCR diversity than new cases. Among samples with persistent disease, TRBV28, TRBJ1-2 and TRBJ2-5 were favored.

The time point denotes: persistent/refractory GD, antithyroid drugs over 5 years with positive TRAb. PBMC-derived RNA was used for the TCR library. Patients of an endocrinology department in Xi'an, China, were included. This clonotype was seen many times. Its target is not known. The TCR originated in a female donor with Graves disease. The genes are TRBV20-1 and TRBJ1-1; no clear D. This sample comprised peripheral blood mononuclear cells (PBMCs), obtained when the disease was refractory, from a patient treated with antithyroid drugs. DNA for the CDR3: TGCAGTGCCGACCGAGAAAACACTGAAGCTTTCTTT. Protein sequence: CSADRENTEAFF.